This TCR beta chain was documented in a study of cytomegalovirus exposure and HLA in healthy donors. Study results and limitations: Researchers reported in a later analysis that common viral pathogens appeared linked to several top clusters. By a later analysis, the bulk of CMV-associated TCR beta chains appeared HLA-restricted. In a later analysis, compared with equally common non-associated chains, HLA-associated beta chains were more expanded.

This clone was found a few times. Its specificity is unknown. PCR used 60 Vbeta primers and 13 Jbeta primers. Assay used: immunoSEQ multiplex PCR; TCRdb lists only in-frame clones, some missing. Of roughly 200,000 clones listed, around a tenth are singletons. The sequence came from a woman in her 30s in good health and CMV-seropositive. The sample was PBMCs.

The CDR3: CAISGQREGVTDTQYF. The CDR3 DNA sequence: TGTGCCATCAGTGGGCAGCGGGAGGGTGTCACAGATACGCAGTATTTT. This rearrangement joins TRBV10-3 to TRBJ2-3; the match to TRBD2 covers 10 bases. CDR1 ENHRY and CDR2 SYGVKD come from the germline V gene. The CDR3 extends over 16 amino acids. V was clipped by 4 bases and J by 2 bases; unmatched bases: 6.